These T cell receptor beta chains were read from a single sample in a study of blood T cell repertoires in COVID-19. Repertoires were generated with immunoSEQ multiplex PCR, while TCRdb's copy carries only in-frame clones and drops some. The sample yields roughly 140,000 clones, roughly 90% seen once. What was sequenced was peripheral blood. Receptors originate from a man aged 45 to 65 with active or convalescent COVID-19. Both conserved end residues are part of each CDR3. The D gene is left open where the match is weak. Part of the rows lack a size; the others show once, few, many or a class for expanded clones.

TRBV5-4	TRBJ2-3	-	-	TGTGCCAGCACCTTAAACGGGGCAGATACGCAGTATTTT	CASTLNGADTQYF
TRBV6-2/TRBV6-3	TRBJ2-7	-	TRBD2	TGTGCCAGCAGTCGACCGGGACTAGCGGGACACGAGCAGTACTTC	CASSRPGLAGHEQYF
TRBV6-5	TRBJ1-3	-	-	TGTGCCAGCAGTTACGGGCAGCCTTCCTCTGGAAACACCATATATTTT	CASSYGQPSSGNTIYF
TRBV5-1	TRBJ2-1	-	-	TGCGCCAGCAGCTTCCAGGGAACCTCCTACAATGAGCAGTTCTTC	CASSFQGTSYNEQFF
TRBV3-1/TRBV3-2	TRBJ2-7	-	TRBD1	TGTGCCAGCAGACTGGGACAGGGGTCCCACGAGCAGTACTTC	CASRLGQGSHEQYF
TRBV7-8	TRBJ2-7	-	-	TGTGCCAGCAGCAGGTCGACAGGGAGGGAGCAGTACTTC	CASSRSTGREQYF
TRBV28	TRBJ2-6	-	TRBD1	TGTGCCAGCAGTACACAGGGGGCTGGGGCCAACGTCCTGACTTTC	CASSTQGAGANVLTF
TRBV28	TRBJ1-1	-	-	TGTGCCAGCAGATATCAGGGCTTTTCCACTGAAGCTTTCTTT	CASRYQGFSTEAFF
TRBV6-1	TRBJ2-2	-	TRBD2	TGTGCCAGCAGTGAAAAGCGGGAGATTCGTACCGGGGAGCTGTTTTTT	CASSEKREIRTGELFF
TRBV5-1	TRBJ2-1	-	TRBD1	TGCGCCAGCAGCGGGGGACAGGGGGCCCGCAATGAGCAGTTCTTC	CASSGGQGARNEQFF
TRBV13	TRBJ2-7	-	TRBD1	TGTGCCAGCAGCTCCTGGGACAGGGGTGCCTACGAGCAGTACTTC	CASSSWDRGAYEQYF
TRBV10-1	TRBJ2-3	-	TRBD1	TGCGCCAGAGGGGGCCCGTTGTCGTCCGATACGCAGTATTTT	CARGGPLSSDTQYF
TRBV30	TRBJ2-6	-	-	TGTGCCTCCCCGGGGTCCGGGGCCAACGTCCTGACTTTC	CASPGSGANVLTF
TRBV19	TRBJ1-5	-	TRBD1	TGTGCCAGTAGTAGACAGGGGGGATCAGGGCAGCCCCAGCATTTT	CASSRQGGSGQPQHF
TRBV5-6	TRBJ2-1	-	TRBD2	TGTGCCAGCAGCGGCTGGGCTAGCGGAGGGAGGGAGCAGTTCTTC	CASSGWASGGREQFF
TRBV7-9	TRBJ2-5	-	TRBD2	TGTGCCAGCGGACTAGCAGGTGTCGAGACCCAGTACTTC	CASGLAGVETQYF
TRBV14	TRBJ2-4	-	-	TGTGCCAGCAGTCAGACAAGTTTAGCCAAAAACATTCAGTACTTC	CASSQTSLAKNIQYF
TRBV6-6	TRBJ2-7	-	TRBD2	TGTGCCAGCAGCTCTACTAGCGGGAGTCCCTACGAGCAGTACTTC	CASSSTSGSPYEQYF
TRBV18	TRBJ2-3	once	-	TGTGCCAGCTCCCCTCCTCCTAGCACAGATACGCAGTATTTT	CASSPPPSTDTQYF
TRBV6-6	TRBJ2-7	-	TRBD2	TGTGCCAGCAGTCAACTCGCGGGTGGTGAGGGACTAGCGATTACCTACGAGCAGTACTTC	CASSQLAGGEGLAITYEQYF
TRBV7-6	TRBJ2-1	-	TRBD2	TGTGCCAGCAGCTTAGTGGGTACTAGCGGGAGCTCTGAGCAGTTCTTC	CASSLVGTSGSSEQFF
TRBV3-1/TRBV3-2	TRBJ1-1	-	TRBD1	TGTGCCAGCAGCCCGACAGGGGTCTTTAACACTGAAGCTTTCTTT	CASSPTGVFNTEAFF
TRBV4-1	TRBJ2-7	few	TRBD2	TGCGCCAGCAGCCCGGAGGTAGCGGGTCCCTACGAGCAGTACTTC	CASSPEVAGPYEQYF
TRBV5-4	TRBJ2-1	-	TRBD2	TGTGCCAGCAGCTTGGCCGTTCTAGCGGGGTCCTACAATGAGCAGTTCTTC	CASSLAVLAGSYNEQFF
TRBV5-5	TRBJ2-1	-	TRBD2	TGTGCCAGCAGCTTGACTAGCGGATACAATGAGCAGTTCTTC	CASSLTSGYNEQFF
TRBV5-1	TRBJ2-2	once	TRBD1	TGCGCCAGCAGCTTGCCCGGGACAGCTGACACCGGGGAGCTGTTTTTT	CASSLPGTADTGELFF
TRBV12-3/TRBV12-4	TRBJ1-4	-	-	TGTGCCAGCAGTGCTGGACAAGGTGAAAAACTGTTTTTT	CASSAGQGEKLFF
TRBV29-1	TRBJ1-2	-	TRBD1	TGCAGCGCCGGTACCGGGACAGGTTATGGCTACACCTTC	CSAGTGTGYGYTF
TRBV19	TRBJ2-2	-	-	TGTGCCAGTAGTTTTGGGGGCTCCGGGGAGCTGTTTTTT	CASSFGGSGELFF
TRBV2	TRBJ1-4	once	TRBD1	TGTGCCAGCAGTGAATTAAGGACAGGTCCAGCTAATGAAAAACTGTTTTTT	CASSELRTGPANEKLFF
TRBV18	TRBJ2-5	-	-	TGTGCCAGCTCACTACAGGGCTTAGAGACCCAGTACTTC	CASSLQGLETQYF
TRBV7-8	TRBJ2-2	-	-	TGTGCCAGCAGCCCGGACAGCACCGGGGAGCTGTTTTTT	CASSPDSTGELFF
TRBV24-1	TRBJ2-7	-	TRBD2	TGTGCCACCAGTGATCCCCTGGGACTAGCCCCCTACGAGCAGTACTTC	CATSDPLGLAPYEQYF
TRBV3-1/TRBV3-2	TRBJ2-1	-	TRBD2	TGTGCCAGCAGCCTCGAGCGGGAGAGCTCCTACAATGAGCAGTTCTTC	CASSLERESSYNEQFF
TRBV7-2	TRBJ2-3	-	-	TGTGCCAGCAGCTTAAATAGCGTGAGCACAGATACGCAGTATTTT	CASSLNSVSTDTQYF
TRBV7-3	TRBJ1-1	-	-	TGTGCCAGCAGCTTCACTCTAGGCTTTCGAAGTGAAGCTTTCTTT	CASSFTLGFRSEAFF
TRBV28	TRBJ1-1	-	-	TGTGCCAGCAGTTTAAGGGTAGGGGGTCTGAACACTGAAGCTTTCTTT	CASSLRVGGLNTEAFF
TRBV19	TRBJ1-1	-	-	TGTGCCAGAGATCAGGGGACGAACACTGAAGCTTTCTTT	CARDQGTNTEAFF
TRBV6-6	TRBJ2-5	-	-	TGTGCCAGCAGTACACGGGACATCCAAGAGACCCAGTACTTC	CASSTRDIQETQYF
TRBV19	TRBJ2-7	-	-	TGTGCCAGTAGTATAGCAAACCGAGAGATCGAGCAGTACTTC	CASSIANREIEQYF
TRBV27	TRBJ2-7	once	-	TGTGCCAGCAGTTTCGGGGGGCGCGAGCAGTACTTC	CASSFGGREQYF
TRBV28	TRBJ1-2	-	-	TGTGCCAGCAGTTTAGGGCAGCCAGTGGCTTACACCTTC	CASSLGQPVAYTF
TRBV5-1	TRBJ2-3	-	-	TGCGCCAGCAGGCAAACGACAACCAGCACAGATACGCAGTATTTT	CASRQTTTSTDTQYF
TRBV29-1	TRBJ2-7	-	-	TGCAGCGCTGTGGGGGCGGGGGCTTACGAGCAGTACTTC	CSAVGAGAYEQYF
TRBV2	TRBJ2-5	once	TRBD2	TGTGCCAGCAGATTAGCGGGAGAAGAGACCCAGTACTTC	CASRLAGEETQYF
TRBV11-3	TRBJ2-1	-	-	TGTGCCAGCAGCCTCAGGTATGGTGAGCAGTTCTTC	CASSLRYGEQFF
TRBV2	TRBJ2-2	few	-	TGTGCCAGCAGTGCGCTAGAAGGTCGCGGGGAGCTGTTTTTT	CASSALEGRGELFF
TRBV11-1	TRBJ2-1	-	-	TGTGCCAGCAGTCGCCTAGCTTCGAGCTCCTACAATGAGCAGTTCTTC	CASSRLASSSYNEQFF
TRBV10-2	TRBJ1-1	few	TRBD1	TGCGCCAGGACAGGGGACTCTAACACTGAAGCTTTCTTT	CARTGDSNTEAFF
TRBV2	TRBJ2-7	-	-	TGTGCCAGCAGAGAGAAGCGGGTCTCCTACGAGCAGTACTTC	CASREKRVSYEQYF
TRBV28	TRBJ1-3	-	TRBD1	TGTGCCAGCAGTACAGGGGCTGGAAACACCATATATTTT	CASSTGAGNTIYF
TRBV19	TRBJ2-6	-	-	TGTGCCAGTAGCCGGGGCTCTGGGGCCAACGTCCTGACTTTC	CASSRGSGANVLTF
TRBV7-9	TRBJ2-2	few	TRBD1	TGTGCCAGCCTTACCGGGACAGGGTATTCCGGGGAGCTGTTTTTT	CASLTGTGYSGELFF